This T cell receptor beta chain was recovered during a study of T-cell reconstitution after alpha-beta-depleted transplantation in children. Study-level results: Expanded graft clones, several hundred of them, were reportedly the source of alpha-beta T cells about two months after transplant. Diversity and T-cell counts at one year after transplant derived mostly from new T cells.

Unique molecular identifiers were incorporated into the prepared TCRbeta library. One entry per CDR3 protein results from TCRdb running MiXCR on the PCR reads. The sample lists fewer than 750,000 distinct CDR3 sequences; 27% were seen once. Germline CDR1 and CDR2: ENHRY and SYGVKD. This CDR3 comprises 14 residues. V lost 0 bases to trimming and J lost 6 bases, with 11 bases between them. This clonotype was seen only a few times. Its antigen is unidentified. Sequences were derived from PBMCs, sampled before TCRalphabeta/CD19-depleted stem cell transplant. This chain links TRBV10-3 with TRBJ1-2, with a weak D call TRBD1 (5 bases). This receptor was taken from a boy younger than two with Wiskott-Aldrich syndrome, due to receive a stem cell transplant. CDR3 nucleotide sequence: TGTGCCATCAGTGAGTCGAAAGGGGCAAATGGCTACACCTTC. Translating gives CAISESKGANGYTF.